The clone carrying this T cell receptor beta chain was picked up a small number of times. The record originates from a study of naive and memory T cell subsets. Ligated cDNA underwent four rounds of PCR with nested alpha and beta constant region primers and SP2. TCRdb re-called the UMI-ligation and nested PCR reads with MiXCR, one entry per CDR3 protein. The repertoire consists of 35,000 to 40,000 distinct CDR3 sequences, with 8% to 13% occurring once and the leading ten covering 3% to 5%. Described treatment: skin biopsy from PPD injection site in Mantoux-positive individual. TCR cDNA received a 3' ligated oligonucleotide that carried a UMI. Deletions cut 10 bases from V and 3 bases from J, with 21 bases between. CDR1 is MDHEN and CDR2 is SYDVKM in the germline V gene. This CDR3 comprises 15 residues.

Specimen: skin, collected from a tuberculin skin test site. This receptor was taken from an adult in good health. The chain employs TRBV28 and TRBJ1-2; D is possibly TRBD1 (5 bases). In DNA, the CDR3 is TGTGCCACCCGGGACTCCAATTTAGGGTACTATGGCTACACCTTC. It specifies CATRDSNLGYYGYTF.